This TCR beta chain derives from a study of OX40 agonist ivuxolimab in advanced cancers. About the research overall: Three patients had partial responses: one hepatocellular carcinoma, two cutaneous melanoma.

CDR1 and CDR2 from the germline V gene are SQVTM and ANQGSEA. V gave up 6 bases and J gave up 8 bases, with 19 bases separating them. The CDR3 covers 13 residues. Assay: immunoSEQ multiplex PCR; the TCRdb copy retains only in-frame clones and omits some. This repertoire shows more than 65,000 clones, approximately 88% found once; its top ten account for approximately 0.6%. The rearrangement uses TRBV29-1 and TRBJ1-1; D unresolved. The receptor's source is an adult with an advanced solid tumor such as melanoma, head and neck, liver or kidney cancer. Sequences were derived from CD4+ or CD8+ T cells sorted from blood, sampled in a trial of the OX40 agonist ivuxolimab. The chain's CDR3 is CSVPGWSISEAFF. DNA of the CDR3: TGCAGCGTGCCGGGATGGAGCATCTCGGAAGCTTTCTTT.